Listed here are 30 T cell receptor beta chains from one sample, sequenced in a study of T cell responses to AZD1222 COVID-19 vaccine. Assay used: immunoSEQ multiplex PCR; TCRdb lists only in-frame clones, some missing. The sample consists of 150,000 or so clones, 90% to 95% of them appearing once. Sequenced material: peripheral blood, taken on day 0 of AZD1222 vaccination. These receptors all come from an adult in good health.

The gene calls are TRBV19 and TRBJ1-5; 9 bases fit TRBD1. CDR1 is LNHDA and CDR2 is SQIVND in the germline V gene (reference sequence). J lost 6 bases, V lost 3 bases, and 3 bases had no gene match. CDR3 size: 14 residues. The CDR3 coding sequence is TGTGCCAGTAGTATTGGGACAGGGCCTCAGCCCCAGCATTTT. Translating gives CASSIGTGPQPQHF.

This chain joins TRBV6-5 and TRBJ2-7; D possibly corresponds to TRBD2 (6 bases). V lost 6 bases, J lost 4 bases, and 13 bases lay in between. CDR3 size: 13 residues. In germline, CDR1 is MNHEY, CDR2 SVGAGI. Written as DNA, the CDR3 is TGTGCCAGCAGCGGGGGACCGGCGTACGAGCAGTACTTC. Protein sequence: CASSGGPAYEQYF.

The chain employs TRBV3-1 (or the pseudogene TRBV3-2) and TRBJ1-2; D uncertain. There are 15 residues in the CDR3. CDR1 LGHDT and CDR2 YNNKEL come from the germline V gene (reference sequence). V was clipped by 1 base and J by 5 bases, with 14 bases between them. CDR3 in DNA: TGTGCCAGCAGCCAAGCCTCGGGTTTCACTTATGGCTACACCTTC. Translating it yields CASSQASGFTYGYTF.

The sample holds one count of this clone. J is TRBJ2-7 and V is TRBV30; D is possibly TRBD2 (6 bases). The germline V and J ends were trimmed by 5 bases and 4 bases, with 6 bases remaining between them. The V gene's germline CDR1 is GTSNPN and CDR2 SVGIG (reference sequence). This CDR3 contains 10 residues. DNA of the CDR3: TGTGCCTGGGGGGGGTACGAGCAGTACTTC. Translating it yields CAWGGYEQYF.

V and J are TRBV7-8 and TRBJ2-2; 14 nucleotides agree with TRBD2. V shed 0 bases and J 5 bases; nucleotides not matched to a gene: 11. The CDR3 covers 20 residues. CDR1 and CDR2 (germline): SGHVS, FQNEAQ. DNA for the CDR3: TGTGCCAGCAGCTTAGCGACGGGACTAGCGGGAGTGAGCCTAACCGGGGAGCTGTTTTTT. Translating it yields CASSLATGLAGVSLTGELFF.

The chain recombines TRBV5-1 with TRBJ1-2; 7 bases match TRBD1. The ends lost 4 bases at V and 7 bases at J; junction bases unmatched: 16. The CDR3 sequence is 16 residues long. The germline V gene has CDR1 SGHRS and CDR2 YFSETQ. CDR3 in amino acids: CASSLGRDRGQGGYTF. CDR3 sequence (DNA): TGCGCCAGCAGCCTCGGCCGTGATAGGGGGCAAGGTGGCTACACCTTC.

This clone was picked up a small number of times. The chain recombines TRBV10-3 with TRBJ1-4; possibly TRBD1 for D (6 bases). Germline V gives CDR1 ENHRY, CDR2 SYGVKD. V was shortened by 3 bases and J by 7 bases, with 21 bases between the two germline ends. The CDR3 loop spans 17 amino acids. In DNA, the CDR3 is TGTGCCATCAGTGAAAATGCTGAGTGGGGGCGCGGTGAAAAACTGTTTTTT. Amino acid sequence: CAISENAEWGRGEKLFF.

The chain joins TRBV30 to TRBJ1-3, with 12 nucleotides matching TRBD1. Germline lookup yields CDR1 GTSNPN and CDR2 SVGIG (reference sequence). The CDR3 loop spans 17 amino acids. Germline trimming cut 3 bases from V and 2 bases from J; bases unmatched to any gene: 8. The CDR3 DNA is TGTGCCTGGAGCTACCCCCGGGACAGGGGGCCTGGAAACACCATATATTTT. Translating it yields CAWSYPRDRGPGNTIYF.

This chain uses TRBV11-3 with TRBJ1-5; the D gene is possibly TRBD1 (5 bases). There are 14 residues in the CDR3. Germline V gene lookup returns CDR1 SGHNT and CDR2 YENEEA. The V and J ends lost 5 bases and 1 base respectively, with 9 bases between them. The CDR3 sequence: CASSPRDSNQPQHF. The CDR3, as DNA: TGTGCCAGCAGCCCCCGGGACAGCAATCAGCCCCAGCATTTT.

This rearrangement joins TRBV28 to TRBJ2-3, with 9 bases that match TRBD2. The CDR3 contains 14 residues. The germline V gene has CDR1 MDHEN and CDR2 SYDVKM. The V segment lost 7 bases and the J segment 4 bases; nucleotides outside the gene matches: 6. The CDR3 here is CASTFLAGSDTQYF. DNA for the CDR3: TGTGCCAGCACTTTCCTAGCGGGATCAGATACGCAGTATTTT.

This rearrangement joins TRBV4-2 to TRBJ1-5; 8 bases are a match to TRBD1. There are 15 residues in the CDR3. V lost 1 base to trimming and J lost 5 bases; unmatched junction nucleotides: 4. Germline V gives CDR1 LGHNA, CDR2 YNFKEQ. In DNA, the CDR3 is TGTGCCAGCAGCCAAGGGACAGGGAAAGATCAGCCCCAGCATTTT. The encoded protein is CASSQGTGKDQPQHF.

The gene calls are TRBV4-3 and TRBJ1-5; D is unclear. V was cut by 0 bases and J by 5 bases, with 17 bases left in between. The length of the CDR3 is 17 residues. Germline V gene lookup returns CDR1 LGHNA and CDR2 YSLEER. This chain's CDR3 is CASSQEVGSGGYQPQHF. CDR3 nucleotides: TGCGCCAGCAGCCAAGAAGTAGGGTCAGGCGGCTATCAGCCCCAGCATTTT.

CDR3 region: CATSEGLAGTDTQYF. The CDR3 DNA reads as TGTGCCACCAGTGAAGGACTAGCGGGCACAGATACGCAGTATTTT. This rearrangement joins TRBV24-1 to TRBJ2-3, with 10 bases matching TRBD2. After removal of 4 bases from V and 1 base from J, the junction contained 1 base not matched to a gene. Germline V gene sequence: CDR1 KGHDR, CDR2 SFDVKD. This CDR3 has 15 residues.

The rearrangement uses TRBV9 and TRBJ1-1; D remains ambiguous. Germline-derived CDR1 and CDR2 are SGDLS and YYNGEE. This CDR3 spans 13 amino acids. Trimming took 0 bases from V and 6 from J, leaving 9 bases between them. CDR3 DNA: TGTGCCAGCAGCGTAGGTTCCGGGGCTGAAGCTTTCTTT. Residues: CASSVGSGAEAFF.

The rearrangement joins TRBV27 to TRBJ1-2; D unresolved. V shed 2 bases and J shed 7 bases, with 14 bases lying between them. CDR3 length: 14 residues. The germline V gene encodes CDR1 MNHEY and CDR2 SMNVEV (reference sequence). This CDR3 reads CASSLASSMTGYTF. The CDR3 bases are TGTGCCAGCAGTTTAGCGAGCAGTATGACTGGCTACACCTTC.

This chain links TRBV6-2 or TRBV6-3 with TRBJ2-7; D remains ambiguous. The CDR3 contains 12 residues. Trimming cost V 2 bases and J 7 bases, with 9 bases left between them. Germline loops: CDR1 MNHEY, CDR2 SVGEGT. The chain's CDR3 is CASSYKPQEQYF. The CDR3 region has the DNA TGTGCCAGCAGTTACAAGCCGCAAGAGCAGTACTTC.

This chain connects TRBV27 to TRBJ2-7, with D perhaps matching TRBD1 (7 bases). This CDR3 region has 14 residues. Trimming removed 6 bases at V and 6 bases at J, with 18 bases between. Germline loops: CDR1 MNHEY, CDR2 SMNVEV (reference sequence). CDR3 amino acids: CASRQAGGAGEQYF. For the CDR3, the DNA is TGTGCCAGCAGACAAGCAGGGGGAGCGGGCGAGCAGTACTTC.

The DNA of the CDR3 is TGTGCCAGCAGCGGAGGGGACAGGCCTTATGGCTACACCTTC. Translated: CASSGGDRPYGYTF. The chain carries TRBV9 and TRBJ1-2; 8 nucleotides align to TRBD1. Germline V gene data show CDR1 as SGDLS and CDR2 as YYNGEE. The CDR3 sequence is 14 residues long. J gave up 5 bases and V 3 bases, and 6 bases lay outside the gene matches.

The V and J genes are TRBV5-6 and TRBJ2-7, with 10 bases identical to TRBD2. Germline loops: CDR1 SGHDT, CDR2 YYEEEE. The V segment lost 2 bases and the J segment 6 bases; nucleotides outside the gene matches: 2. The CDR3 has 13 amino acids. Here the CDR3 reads CASSFSSGSEQYF. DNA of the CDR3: TGTGCCAGCAGCTTTTCTAGCGGGAGCGAGCAGTACTTC. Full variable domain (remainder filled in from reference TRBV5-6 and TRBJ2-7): DAGVTQSPTHLIKTRGQQVTLRCSPKSGHDTVSWYQQALGQGPQFIFQYYEEEERQRGNFPDRFSGHQFPNYSSELNVNALLLGDSALYLCASSFSSGSEQYFGPGTRLTVT.

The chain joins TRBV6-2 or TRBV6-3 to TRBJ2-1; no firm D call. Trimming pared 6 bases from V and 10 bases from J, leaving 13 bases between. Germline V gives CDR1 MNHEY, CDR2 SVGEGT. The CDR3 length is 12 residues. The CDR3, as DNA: TGTGCCAGCAGCCAACCTATTTGGGAGCAGTTCTTC. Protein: CASSQPIWEQFF.

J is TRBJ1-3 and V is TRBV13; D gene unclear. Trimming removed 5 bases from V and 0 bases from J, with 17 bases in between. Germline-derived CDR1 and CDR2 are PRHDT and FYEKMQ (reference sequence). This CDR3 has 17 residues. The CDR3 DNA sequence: TGTGCCAGCAGCCCAGGTCCAGGAATAAGCTCTGGAAACACCATATATTTT. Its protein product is CASSPGPGISSGNTIYF.

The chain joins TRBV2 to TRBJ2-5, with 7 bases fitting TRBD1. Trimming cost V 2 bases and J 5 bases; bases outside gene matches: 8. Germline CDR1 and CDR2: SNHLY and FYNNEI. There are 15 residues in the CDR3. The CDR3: CASSEMTGQVETQYF. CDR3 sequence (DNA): TGTGCCAGCAGTGAAATGACCGGACAGGTGGAGACCCAGTACTTC.

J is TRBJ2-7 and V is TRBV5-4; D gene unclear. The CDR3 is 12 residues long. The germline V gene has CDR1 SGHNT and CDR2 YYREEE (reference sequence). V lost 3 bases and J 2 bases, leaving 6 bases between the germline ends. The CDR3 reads CASSYHTYEQYF. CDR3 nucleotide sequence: TGTGCCAGCAGCTACCATACCTACGAGCAGTACTTC. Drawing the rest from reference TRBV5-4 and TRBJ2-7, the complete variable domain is ETGVTQSPTHLIKTRGQQVTLRCSSQSGHNTVSWYQQALGQGPQFIFQYYREEENGRGNFPPRFSGLQFPNYSSELNVNALELDDSALYLCASSYHTYEQYFGPGTRLTVT.

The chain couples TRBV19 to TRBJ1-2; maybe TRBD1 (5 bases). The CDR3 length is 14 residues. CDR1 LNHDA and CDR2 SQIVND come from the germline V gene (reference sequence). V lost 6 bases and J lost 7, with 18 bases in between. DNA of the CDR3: TGTGCCAGTAGAAAGGGGCAGGGCCTAGGTGGCTACACCTTC. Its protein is CASRKGQGLGGYTF. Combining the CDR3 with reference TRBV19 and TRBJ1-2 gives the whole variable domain DGGITQSPKYLFRKEGQNVTLSCEQNLNHDAMYWYRQDPGQGLRLIYYSQIVNDFQKGDIAEGYSVSREKKESFPLTVTSAQKNPTAFYLCASRKGQGLGGYTFGSGTRLTVV.

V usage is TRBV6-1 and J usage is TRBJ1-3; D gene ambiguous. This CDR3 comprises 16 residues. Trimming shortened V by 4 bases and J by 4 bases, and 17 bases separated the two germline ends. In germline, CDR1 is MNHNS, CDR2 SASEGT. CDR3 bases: TGTGCCAGCAGTGTAAAACCCGGGTCCGGCGGAAACACCATATATTTT. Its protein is CASSVKPGSGGNTIYF.

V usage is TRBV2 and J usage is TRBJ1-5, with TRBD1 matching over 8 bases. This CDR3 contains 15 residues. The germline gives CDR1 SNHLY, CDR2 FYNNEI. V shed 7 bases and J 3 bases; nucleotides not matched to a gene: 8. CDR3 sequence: CASKLQGGYNQPQHF. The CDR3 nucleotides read TGTGCCAGCAAGCTACAGGGGGGCTACAATCAGCCCCAGCATTTT. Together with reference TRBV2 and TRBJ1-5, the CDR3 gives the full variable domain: EPEVTQTPSHQVTQMGQEVILRCVPISNHLYFYWYRQILGQKVEFLVSFYNNEISEKSEIFDDQFSVERPDGSNFTLKIRSTKLEDSAMYFCASKLQGGYNQPQHFGDGTRLSIL.

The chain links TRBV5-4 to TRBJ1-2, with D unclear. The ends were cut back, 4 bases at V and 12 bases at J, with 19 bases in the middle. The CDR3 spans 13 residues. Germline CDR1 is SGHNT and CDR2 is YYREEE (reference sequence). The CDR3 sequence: CASSQDELFLDTF. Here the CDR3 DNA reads TGTGCCAGCAGCCAAGATGAATTATTTCTGGACACCTTC. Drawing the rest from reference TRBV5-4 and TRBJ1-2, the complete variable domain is ETGVTQSPTHLIKTRGQQVTLRCSSQSGHNTVSWYQQALGQGPQFIFQYYREEENGRGNFPPRFSGLQFPNYSSELNVNALELDDSALYLCASSQDELFLDTFGSGTRLTVV.

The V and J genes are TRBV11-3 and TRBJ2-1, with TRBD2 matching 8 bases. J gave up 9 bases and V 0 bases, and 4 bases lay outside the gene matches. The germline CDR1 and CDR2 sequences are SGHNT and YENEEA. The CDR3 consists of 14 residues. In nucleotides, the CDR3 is TGTGCCAGCAGCTTAGATCTCCGGGGGGGTGAGCAGTTCTTC. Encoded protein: CASSLDLRGGEQFF.

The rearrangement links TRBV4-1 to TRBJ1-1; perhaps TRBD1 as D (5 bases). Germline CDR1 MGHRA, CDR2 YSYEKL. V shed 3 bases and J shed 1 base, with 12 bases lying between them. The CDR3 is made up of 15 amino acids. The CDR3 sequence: CASSQPTGQNTEAFF. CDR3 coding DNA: TGCGCCAGCAGCCAGCCCACAGGACAGAACACTGAAGCTTTCTTT.

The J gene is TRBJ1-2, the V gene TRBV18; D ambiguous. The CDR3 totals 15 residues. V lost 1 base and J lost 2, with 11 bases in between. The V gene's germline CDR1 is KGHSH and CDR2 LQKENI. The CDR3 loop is CASSPREVTNYGYTF. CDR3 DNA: TGTGCCAGCTCACCACGAGAAGTGACGAACTATGGCTACACCTTC.